This TCR beta chain was captured in a study of blood T cell repertoires in COVID-19. Assay: immunoSEQ multiplex PCR; the TCRdb copy retains only in-frame clones and omits some. The sample yields 200,000 to 300,000 clones, approximately 88% seen once. CDR1 is LGHNA, CDR2 YNFKEQ, per germline. The CDR3 totals 14 residues. The chain links TRBV4-2 to TRBJ2-7, with a possible D match to TRBD1 (5 bases). The J call may be faulty, since TRBJ2-1 better matches the DNA end. This receptor was taken from a woman aged 25 to 39 with COVID-19, enrolled during active disease. Sequencing used peripheral blood. The CDR3 region is CASSQDRADNEQFF. The CDR3 nucleotides are TGTGCCAGCAGCCAAGACAGGGCGGACAATGAGCAGTTCTTC.